The 25 T cell receptor beta chains below come from one sample, sequenced in a study of cytomegalovirus exposure and HLA in healthy donors. It was with 60 Vbeta and 13 Jbeta primers that the PCR ran. TCRdb's copy holds only in-frame clones and misses some; the assay was immunoSEQ multiplex PCR. This sample carries 98,000 or so clones, about three quarters of them seen once, and the ten largest clones take roughly 8.3%. Source material: PBMCs. The receptors here all came from a human donor in good health.

This clone was recorded a few times. The chain carries TRBV2 and TRBJ2-1; the D gene is possibly TRBD2 (6 bases). The V and J ends lost 3 bases and 4 bases respectively, with 16 bases between them. Germline CDR1 and CDR2: SNHLY and FYNNEI. The CDR3 runs to 16 residues. CDR3 region: CASSDDSAGRYNEQFF. In DNA form, the CDR3 reads TGTGCCAGCAGTGATGATAGTGCAGGGAGGTACAATGAGCAGTTCTTC.

This chain links TRBV11-2 with TRBJ2-1; no firm D call. Per germline, CDR1 SGHAT and CDR2 FQNNGV. The CDR3 totals 11 residues. With 3 bases removed from V and 7 bases from J, the gap between germline ends came to 4 bases. CDR3 amino acids: CASSFGNEQFF. The CDR3 DNA sequence: TGTGCCAGCAGCTTCGGGAATGAGCAGTTCTTC.

The chain is built from TRBV6-5 and TRBJ2-7; 10 nucleotides match TRBD2. The CDR3 consists of 15 residues. After removal of 5 bases from V and 7 bases from J, the junction contained 11 bases not matched to a gene. The germline gives CDR1 MNHEY, CDR2 SVGAGI. Here the CDR3 reads CASSPPRLAGYEQYF. The CDR3 DNA reads TGTGCCAGCAGTCCACCAAGACTAGCGGGCTATGAGCAGTACTTC.

This clone appeared a single time. This chain uses TRBV5-6 with TRBJ2-7, with D possibly being TRBD1 (6 bases). This CDR3 has 14 residues. The ends were cut back, 2 bases at V and 3 bases at J, with 12 bases in the middle. Per the germline V gene, CDR1 is SGHDT and CDR2 is YYEEEE. The CDR3 bases are TGTGCCAGCAGCTTAAGGGGGTCGGTCTACGAGCAGTACTTC. This gives the protein CASSLRGSVYEQYF.

The chain couples TRBV6-1 to TRBJ2-1, with TRBD1 identical over 7 bases. The CDR3 totals 12 residues. The germline V gene has CDR1 MNHNS and CDR2 SASEGT. Trimming at V came to 6 bases and at J to 4 bases, leaving 0 bases not matched to a gene. The CDR3 DNA sequence: TGTGCCAGCAGGGACAGGTACAATGAGCAGTTCTTC. It codes for CASRDRYNEQFF.

The J gene is TRBJ2-5, the V gene TRBV29-1; 7 bases map to TRBD1. The ends lost 7 bases at V and 7 bases at J; junction bases unmatched: 6. CDR1 and CDR2 from the germline V gene are SQVTM and ANQGSEA. This CDR3 has 11 residues. CDR3 sequence reads: CSADRLRTQYF. CDR3 bases: TGCAGCGCGGACAGGCTACGGACCCAGTACTTC.

This clone was observed a handful of times. This chain uses TRBV30 with TRBJ1-2; 9 bases map to TRBD1. The CDR3 extends over 13 amino acids. CDR1 and CDR2 (germline): GTSNPN, SVGIG (reference sequence). Trimming removed 5 bases from V and 5 bases from J; junction bases left unmatched: 6. DNA of the CDR3: TGTGCCTGGCTCCCGGGACAGGGTTATGGCTACACCTTC. Amino acids: CAWLPGQGYGYTF. Filled out from reference TRBV30 and TRBJ1-2, the complete variable domain reads SQTIHQWPATLVQPVGSPLSLECTVEGTSNPNLYWYRQAAGRGLQLLFYSVGIGQISSEVPQNLSASRPQDRQFILSSKKLLLSDSGFYLCAWLPGQGYGYTFGSGTRLTVV.

This rearrangement joins TRBV25-1 to TRBJ2-7; possibly TRBD1 for D (6 bases). The CDR3 consists of 12 residues. Germline V CDR1 and CDR2: MGHDK, SYGVNS. The V gene lost 4 bases and the J gene lost 5 bases, with 9 bases spanning the gap. CDR3 sequence (DNA): TGTGCCAGCAGTGTCCGGGACAACGAGCAGTACTTC. Protein: CASSVRDNEQYF.

V usage is TRBV7-8 and J usage is TRBJ2-7; perhaps TRBD1 as D (7 bases). This CDR3 has 14 residues. Germline V CDR1 and CDR2: SGHVS, FQNEAQ. V lost 1 base, J lost 4 bases, and 11 bases lay in between. The CDR3 DNA reads as TGTGCCAGCAGCTTAGAACAGGGGACTTACGAGCAGTACTTC. Its protein is CASSLEQGTYEQYF.

This sequence joins TRBV12-5 and TRBJ2-1; TRBD1 matches 7 bases. CDR1 is LGHNT and CDR2 is FRNRAP in the germline V gene. J was trimmed by 5 bases and V by 0 bases; bases with no gene match: 7. The CDR3 consists of 16 residues. Here the CDR3 DNA reads TGTGCTAGTGGTTTGGTACTGGGGCAGGGGGACAATGAGCAGTTCTTC. This gives the protein CASGLVLGQGDNEQFF. The whole variable domain, remainder taken from reference TRBV12-5 and TRBJ2-1, is DARVTQTPRHKVTEMGQEVTMRCQPILGHNTVFWYRQTMMQGLELLAYFRNRAPLDDSGMPKDRFSAEMPDATLATLKIQPSEPRDSAVYFCASGLVLGQGDNEQFFGPGTRLTVL.

The chain carries TRBV19 and TRBJ2-2, with 7 nucleotides matching TRBD2. The CDR3 contains 16 residues. Germline CDR1 reads LNHDA; CDR2 reads SQIVND (reference sequence). The trim removed 6 bases at V and 5 bases at J, leaving 12 bases unmatched. CDR3 protein: CASSFLAGDKTGELFF. CDR3 bases: TGTGCCAGTAGCTTCTTGGCGGGAGATAAAACCGGGGAGCTGTTTTTT.

The gene calls are TRBV9 and TRBJ2-7, with D unresolved. V was pared by 0 bases and J by 0 bases, with 7 bases between. There are 14 residues in the CDR3. Germline V gives CDR1 SGDLS, CDR2 YYNGEE. CDR3 sequence reads: CASSVGDNSYEQYF. DNA for the CDR3: TGTGCCAGCAGCGTAGGCGACAACTCCTACGAGCAGTACTTC.

A remark on this clone: A junction end diverges from the germline sequence, so it may reflect a read error. The chain couples TRBV7-9 to TRBJ2-7, with TRBD2 identical over 7 bases. This CDR3 contains 14 residues. CDR1 and CDR2 from the germline V gene are SEHNR and FQNEAQ (reference sequence). CDR3 DNA sequence: TGTGCCAGCAGCCTAGAATGGGGCTTTGCGGGGGATTTCTTC. This codes for CASSLEWGFAGDFF.

This clone was observed once. This chain connects TRBV18 to TRBJ2-1, with 8 positions matching TRBD2. CDR3 length: 17 residues. Germline values: CDR1 KGHSH, CDR2 LQKENI. V gave up 5 bases and J gave up 2 bases; unmatched junction bases: 11. The CDR3 DNA follows: TGTGCCAGCTCAGAAGACTTAGCGGGAAGCACCTACAATGAGCAGTTCTTC. Translating gives CASSEDLAGSTYNEQFF.

V is TRBV27 and J is TRBJ2-7; D not resolved. Trimming took off 3 bases at V and 3 bases at J, with 12 bases between the two ends. The CDR3 has 14 residues. Germline CDR1 is MNHEY and CDR2 is SMNVEV (reference sequence). The CDR3 sequence: CASSLRHLYYEQYF. CDR3 coding DNA: TGTGCCAGCAGTTTGAGACACTTGTACTACGAGCAGTACTTC.

This clone has just a few counts. The rearrangement links TRBV19 to TRBJ2-1; 7 nucleotides match TRBD2. Germline CDR1 is LNHDA and CDR2 is SQIVND (reference sequence). V shed 1 base and J 9 bases; nucleotides not matched to a gene: 9. The CDR3 runs to 15 residues. CDR3 protein: CASSIGAGTVVEQFF. In DNA form, the CDR3 reads TGTGCCAGTAGTATAGGAGCGGGGACGGTGGTTGAGCAGTTCTTC.

This sequence joins TRBV27 and TRBJ1-4; no firm D call. Germline lookup yields CDR1 MNHEY and CDR2 SMNVEV (reference sequence). V lost 5 bases, J lost 8 bases, and 15 bases lay in between. CDR3 size: 14 residues. CDR3 sequence: CASSRGGFREKLFF. The CDR3 nucleotides are TGTGCCAGCAGTCGCGGCGGGTTTAGGGAAAAACTGTTTTTT.

V gene TRBV6-5 combines with J gene TRBJ1-6; the match to TRBD1 covers 7 bases. Trimming cost V 2 bases and J 6 bases; bases outside gene matches: 1. CDR1 and CDR2 (germline): MNHEY, SVGAGI. The CDR3 has 14 residues. The CDR3, as DNA: TGTGCCAGCAGTTACAGACAGGGTAATTCACCCCTCCACTTT. Amino acids: CASSYRQGNSPLHF.

This chain links TRBV6-5 with TRBJ2-5, with 9 bases matching TRBD2. Germline trimming cut 1 base from V and 5 bases from J; bases unmatched to any gene: 8. The CDR3 contains 16 residues. Germline loops: CDR1 MNHEY, CDR2 SVGAGI. The CDR3 sequence is CASSYWSAGGLETQYF. DNA for the CDR3: TGTGCCAGCAGTTACTGGTCGGCGGGGGGGTTGGAGACCCAGTACTTC.

The chain employs TRBV5-4 and TRBJ2-5; 7 nucleotides line up with TRBD2. Trimming removed 7 bases from V and 2 bases from J; junction bases left unmatched: 11. Germline V gene data show CDR1 as SGHNT and CDR2 as YYREEE (reference sequence). The CDR3 consists of 15 residues. CDR3 region: CASHGNSGLQETQYF. The CDR3 nucleotides read TGTGCCAGCCATGGGAATAGCGGGTTGCAAGAGACCCAGTACTTC.

This clone was seen only once. CDR3 amino acids: CASSLGGGADEQFF. CDR3 nucleotides: TGTGCCAGCAGCTTAGGCGGGGGGGCAGATGAGCAGTTCTTC. The J gene is TRBJ2-1, the V gene TRBV11-3; 9 bases fit TRBD2. Trimming took 1 base from V and 8 from J; bases not matched to a gene: 3. CDR1 and CDR2 from the germline V gene are SGHNT and YENEEA. The CDR3 is 14 residues long.

The chain couples TRBV5-1 to TRBJ1-2; 7 bases agree with TRBD1. V lost 0 bases, J lost 6 bases, and 5 bases stayed unmatched. The CDR3 has 14 amino acids. In germline, CDR1 is SGHRS, CDR2 YFSETQ. The CDR3 protein is CASSLAPDRHGYTF. CDR3 DNA: TGCGCCAGCAGCTTGGCGCCGGACAGGCATGGCTACACCTTC.

This chain uses TRBV5-6 with TRBJ1-5; 7 nucleotides match TRBD1. Germline CDR1 SGHDT, CDR2 YYEEEE. This CDR3 contains 15 residues. After removal of 1 base from V and 3 bases from J, the junction contained 4 bases not matched to a gene. Here the CDR3 reads CASSLLGTDNQPQHF. CDR3 nucleotides: TGTGCCAGCAGCTTGCTTGGGACAGACAATCAGCCCCAGCATTTT.

Points on this clone: The same CDR3 also results from other DNA sequences found in this sample. The rearrangement joins TRBV9 to TRBJ1-1; no firm D call. The CDR3 runs 13 residues. CDR1 is SGDLS and CDR2 is YYNGEE in the germline V gene. V was clipped by 1 base and J by 2 bases, with 6 bases between them. CDR3 sequence reads: CASSVQVNTEAFF. The CDR3 bases are TGTGCCAGCAGCGTACAGGTCAACACTGAAGCTTTCTTT.

Only a few counts were recorded for this clone. The gene calls are TRBV19 and TRBJ1-3; tentative D call: TRBD1 (5 bases). Germline CDR1 LNHDA, CDR2 SQIVND (reference sequence). V lost 3 bases to trimming and J lost 2 bases, with 17 bases between them. The CDR3 has 17 residues. CDR3: CASSIGEQGFAGNTIYF. Written as DNA, the CDR3 is TGTGCCAGTAGTATTGGTGAGCAGGGTTTCGCTGGAAACACCATATATTTT. Filled out from reference TRBV19 and TRBJ1-3, the complete variable domain reads DGGITQSPKYLFRKEGQNVTLSCEQNLNHDAMYWYRQDPGQGLRLIYYSQIVNDFQKGDIAEGYSVSREKKESFPLTVTSAQKNPTAFYLCASSIGEQGFAGNTIYFGEGSWLTVV.